One sample yielded the 17 T cell receptor beta chains listed below, sequenced in a study of T cells in Graves' hyperthyroidism and ophthalmopathy (dated by TCRdb to about 2019). Library prep was done by multiplex PCR. Sequencing took place on an Illumina HiSeq 2000. The TCR beta CDR3 regions were amplified from the RNA transcripts. The TCR CDR3 was subjected to a first round of RT-PCR using the HTBI primer set and the Qiagen OneStep RT-PCR kit. TCRdb itself trimmed the public reads at Q25 with fastp, ran MiXCR and retained productive beta chains. Each record represents a unique CDR3 protein, reported with the most common genes and DNA among its rows. A total of some 560,000 distinct CDR3 sequences appear in this sample, about 15% of them only once. Of the sample, 11% to 15% is held by the ten largest clones. Sequenced sample: blood. These receptors all stem from a woman aged 40 to 49 with Graves' hyperthyroidism.

This clonotype has ten or more counts. The chain carries TRBV6-1 and TRBJ2-5, with D unclear. The CDR3 extends over 12 amino acids. Per germline, CDR1 MNHNS and CDR2 SASEGT. Between the trimmed V and J ends, which lost 7 bases and 0 bases, there was a span of 6 bases. DNA of the CDR3: TGTGCCAGCACCGCGTACCAAGAGACCCAGTACTTC. Residues: CASTAYQETQYF.

This clonotype was recorded many times. The genes are TRBV20-1 and TRBJ2-5; no reliable D call. The germline V gene has CDR1 DFQATT and CDR2 SNEGSKA (reference sequence). Trimming cost V 4 bases and J 1 base, with 19 bases left between them. This CDR3 is 16 amino acids long. The CDR3 region has the DNA TGCAGTGCTACTCTCCCTCGGTCCGGCGGCCAAGAGACCCAGTACTTC. As protein: CSATLPRSGGQETQYF.

This clonotype was recorded at least ten times. The chain joins TRBV27 to TRBJ2-1; the match to TRBD2 covers 11 bases. Per the germline V gene, CDR1 is MNHEY and CDR2 is SMNVEV (reference sequence). The CDR3 spans 15 residues. Trimming removed 5 bases from V and 10 bases from J; junction bases left unmatched: 10. In DNA, the CDR3 is TGTGCCAGCAGTCAGGGACTAGCGGCTAATCAAGAGCAGTTCTTC. This encodes CASSQGLAANQEQFF.

On this clonotype itself: A read error may explain this, as a much larger clone is one base away. The CDR3 does not close with the conserved phenylalanine or tryptophan, likely indicating a read error. The rearrangement uses TRBV10-3 and TRBJ2-1; D ambiguous. V was cut by 2 bases and J by 1 base, with 9 bases left in between. CDR3 length: 15 residues. Germline V gene lookup returns CDR1 ENHRY and CDR2 SYGVKD. As DNA, the CDR3 is TGTGCCATCAGTGAGACGGCAGAATCCTACAATGAGCAGTTCTCC. This sequence encodes CAISETAESYNEQFS.

This clonotype was observed at least ten times. The gene calls are TRBV28 and TRBJ2-7; D is uncertain. The CDR3 loop spans 15 amino acids. Germline CDR1 is MDHEN and CDR2 is SYDVKM. Between the trimmed V and J ends, which lost 1 base and 2 bases, there was a span of 12 bases. The CDR3: CASSLSGRMTYEQYF. The CDR3 bases are TGTGCCAGCAGTTTATCGGGCAGAATGACCTACGAGCAGTACTTC.

J is TRBJ2-2 and V is TRBV9; 7 nucleotides line up with TRBD1. Looked up from germline, CDR1 is SGDLS and CDR2 is YYNGEE. The V gene end was trimmed by 4 bases and the J gene end by 0 bases; junction bases not matched to a gene: 6. The CDR3 contains 16 residues. DNA of the CDR3: TGTGCCAGCAGCATTACCGGGACAGCGAACACCGGGGAGCTGTTTTTT. Protein: CASSITGTANTGELFF.

The gene calls are TRBV15 and TRBJ2-7; D gene ambiguous. Looked up from germline, CDR1 is LNHNV and CDR2 is YYDKDF (reference sequence). Trimming took 0 bases from V and 3 from J, leaving 12 bases between them. CDR3 length: 15 amino acids. This CDR3 is CATSRDLAGSYEQYF. CDR3 coding DNA: TGTGCCACCAGCAGAGATTTGGCAGGTAGCTACGAGCAGTACTTC.

Many counts were recorded for this clonotype. The chain employs TRBV18 and TRBJ2-3; 7 bases align to TRBD2. J lost 2 bases, V lost 0 bases, and 5 bases had no gene match. The CDR3 loop spans 16 amino acids. Per the germline V gene, CDR1 is KGHSH and CDR2 is LQKENI. CDR3 sequence reads: CASSPPTSTTTDTQYF. The DNA for the CDR3 is TGTGCCAGCTCACCACCGACTAGCACTACCACAGATACGCAGTATTTT. Looking up the rest from reference TRBV18 and TRBJ2-3 gives the full variable domain: NAGVMQNPRHLVRRRGQEARLRCSPMKGHSHVYWYRQLPEEGLKFMVYLQKENIIDESGMPKERFSAEFPKEGPSILRIQQVVRGDSAAYFCASSPPTSTTTDTQYFGPGTRLTVL.

This clonotype showed up many times. The genes are TRBV2 and TRBJ1-2; tentatively, D is TRBD1 (6 bases). Per the germline V gene, CDR1 is SNHLY and CDR2 is FYNNEI. V was pared by 3 bases and J by 6 bases, with 8 bases between. This CDR3 has 12 residues. The CDR3 DNA reads as TGTGCCAGCAGTGATGAGGGGGATGGCTACACCTTC. Translation gives CASSDEGDGYTF.

This clonotype appeared a few times. The chain links TRBV11-2 to TRBJ1-3; perhaps TRBD1 as D (5 bases). The germline gives CDR1 SGHAT, CDR2 FQNNGV. The CDR3 extends over 17 amino acids. Deletions cut 3 bases from V and 0 bases from J, with 15 bases between. CDR3 DNA: TGTGCCAGCAGCTTCGGGGTGTTGGGGGGCTCTGGAAACACCATATATTTT. Its translation is CASSFGVLGGSGNTIYF.

The chain carries TRBV6-2 or TRBV6-3 and TRBJ2-7, with a weak D call TRBD2 (5 bases). The V and J ends lost 2 bases and 5 bases respectively, with 10 bases between them. The CDR3 covers 13 residues. Looked up from germline, CDR1 is MNHEY and CDR2 is SVGEGT. CDR3 sequence: CASSYLARDEQYF. The CDR3 DNA reads TGTGCCAGCAGTTACCTAGCTCGGGACGAGCAGTACTTC.

The J gene is TRBJ2-2, the V gene TRBV2; perhaps TRBD1 as D (5 bases). The V gene's germline CDR1 is SNHLY and CDR2 FYNNEI. This CDR3 is 16 amino acids long. V dropped 4 bases and J dropped 0 bases, with 12 bases sitting between them. CDR3 nucleotide sequence: TGTGCCAGCAGTGTTTCGGCCAGGGCGAACACCGGGGAGCTGTTTTTT. Protein product: CASSVSARANTGELFF. Together with reference TRBV2 and TRBJ2-2, the CDR3 gives the full variable domain: EPEVTQTPSHQVTQMGQEVILRCVPISNHLYFYWYRQILGQKVEFLVSFYNNEISEKSEIFDDQFSVERPDGSNFTLKIRSTKLEDSAMYFCASSVSARANTGELFFGEGSRLTVL.

This clonotype was detected a few times. The genes are TRBV4-1 and TRBJ2-3; TRBD1 or TRBD2 may be the D gene (7 bases each). V gave up 5 bases and J gave up 4 bases, with 16 bases separating them. CDR3 length equals 15 residues. Per the germline V gene, CDR1 is MGHRA and CDR2 is YSYEKL. The CDR3 reads CASSKGQGGSDTQYF. The CDR3 nucleotides are TGCGCCAGCAGCAAGGGGCAGGGGGGGTCAGATACGCAGTATTTT.

The V call is TRBV6-1, the J call TRBJ1-2; TRBD1 is a possible D gene (6 bases). CDR3 length: 13 amino acids. Germline V CDR1 and CDR2: MNHNS, SASEGT. Trimming stripped 5 bases from V and 5 bases from J, with 12 bases between. The CDR3 reads CASSLRGVYGYTF. CDR3 nucleotide sequence: TGTGCCAGCAGTCTTAGGGGGGTGTATGGCTACACCTTC.

This clonotype was counted many times. The CDR3 DNA sequence: TGTGCCAGCAGATACTTAGGGGACGGTAGGGTCGGTGAGCAGTTCTTC. It yields the protein CASRYLGDGRVGEQFF. The chain combines TRBV2 with TRBJ2-1; D possibly matches TRBD1 or TRBD2 (5 bases each). Germline V gene lookup returns CDR1 SNHLY and CDR2 FYNNEI. Trimming left V 6 bases short and J 9 bases short, with 24 bases between. The CDR3 has 16 residues.

The CDR3 region has the DNA TGCGCCAGCACTACTAGCGGGAGTGGTTACAATGAGCAGTTCTTC. Residues: CASTTSGSGYNEQFF. The chain uses TRBV5-1 and TRBJ2-1; 11 bases fit TRBD2. J gave up 4 bases and V 6 bases, and 6 bases lay outside the gene matches. The CDR3 runs 15 residues. From germline, CDR1 is SGHRS and CDR2 YFSETQ.

This clonotype was counted between two and nine times. The chain carries TRBV24-1 and TRBJ1-1, with D perhaps matching TRBD1 (6 bases). Per germline, CDR1 KGHDR and CDR2 SFDVKD. The CDR3 is made up of 13 amino acids. V dropped 4 bases and J dropped 11 bases, with 16 bases sitting between them. The DNA of the CDR3 is TGTGCCACCAGTGACCTTTCAGGGGCAGTGGCTTTCTTT. Protein sequence: CATSDLSGAVAFF.